This TCR beta chain comes out of a study of control samples from healthy donors and cancer patients. TCRdb keeps only in-frame clones here, not all; method: immunoSEQ multiplex PCR. The table has about 130,000 clones, approximately 92% seen once. V gave up 0 bases and J gave up 3 bases, with 12 bases separating them. The CDR3 extends over 15 amino acids. Looked up from germline, CDR1 is LNHDA and CDR2 is SQIVND (reference sequence). The chain recombines TRBV19 with TRBJ2-7; weak D call: TRBD1 (5 bases). This clonotype was obtained from a man at least 80 years old with head and neck cancer. Sequenced input: PBMCs. The CDR3 loop reads CASSIDGDRVYEQYF. CDR3 DNA: TGTGCCAGTAGTATAGATGGAGACAGAGTCTACGAGCAGTACTTC.